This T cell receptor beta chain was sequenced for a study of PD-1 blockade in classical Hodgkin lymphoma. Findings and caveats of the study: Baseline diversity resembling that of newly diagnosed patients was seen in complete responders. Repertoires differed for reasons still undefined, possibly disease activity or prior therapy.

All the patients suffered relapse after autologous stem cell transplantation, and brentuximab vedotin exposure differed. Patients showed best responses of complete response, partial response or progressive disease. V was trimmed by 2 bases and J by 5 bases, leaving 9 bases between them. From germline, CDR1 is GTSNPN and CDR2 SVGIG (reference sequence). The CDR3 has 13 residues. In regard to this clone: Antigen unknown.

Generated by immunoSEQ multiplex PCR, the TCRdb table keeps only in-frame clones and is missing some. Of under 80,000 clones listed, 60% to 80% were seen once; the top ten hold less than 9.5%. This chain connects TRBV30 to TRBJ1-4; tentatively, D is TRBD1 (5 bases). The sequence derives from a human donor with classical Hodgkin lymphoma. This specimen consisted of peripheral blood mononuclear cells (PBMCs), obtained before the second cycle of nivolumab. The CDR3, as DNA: TGTGCCTGGAGTTCTCGGGGGAATGAAAAACTGTTTTTT. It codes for CAWSSRGNEKLFF.